This is a list of T cell receptor beta chains from one sample in a study of blood T cell repertoires in COVID-19. The data were produced by immunoSEQ multiplex PCR, yet TCRdb's version contains in-frame clones alone and is incomplete. The data hold about 73,000 clones, with around four fifths observed a single time. Sequenced material: peripheral blood. These TCRs come from a man in his fifties or sixties with active COVID-19. Each CDR3 is given with its conserved first and last residue. Each record gives: D gene, V gene, clone size, J gene, CDR3 protein, CDR3 DNA. The D gene is left open where the match is weak. Size values are once, few and many counts, or a class for expanded clones, and some rows have none.

NA	TRBV20-1	NA	TRBJ1-1	CSGGDNTEAFF	TGCAGTGGGGGGGACAACACTGAAGCTTTCTTT
TRBD1	TRBV10-3	NA	TRBJ2-3	CAISESGTGGSDTQYF	TGTGCCATCAGTGAGTCGGGGACAGGGGGTTCGGATACGCAGTATTTT
TRBD2	TRBV6-2/TRBV6-3	few	TRBJ2-1	CASSLAGGRVQFF	TGTGCCAGCAGTCTAGCGGGAGGGCGGGTACAGTTCTTC
TRBD1	TRBV7-6	once	TRBJ1-6	CASSTGTEISPLHF	TGTGCCAGCAGTACCGGGACAGAGATCTCACCCCTCCACTTT
NA	TRBV5-4	NA	TRBJ2-2	CASSSTGGELFF	TGTGCCAGCAGCTCGACGGGCGGGGAGCTGTTTTTT
NA	TRBV3-1/TRBV3-2	NA	TRBJ1-2	CASSQGAGSNYGYTF	TGTGCCAGCAGCCAAGGGGCAGGGTCCAACTATGGCTACACCTTC
NA	TRBV6-4	NA	TRBJ1-1	CASKDTSMNTEAFF	TGTGCCAGCAAGGACACCTCCATGAACACTGAAGCTTTCTTT
TRBD1	TRBV5-5	NA	TRBJ1-3	CASSWGPRQGTGNTIYF	TGTGCCAGCAGCTGGGGGCCGAGACAGGGGACGGGAAACACCATATATTTT
TRBD1	TRBV4-1	NA	TRBJ1-4	CASSQDPGGGEKLFF	TGCGCCAGCAGCCAAGATCCAGGGGGCGGGGAAAAACTGTTTTTT
NA	TRBV5-1	NA	TRBJ2-2	CASSGTLEAGELFF	TGCGCCAGCAGCGGCACCCTAGAAGCCGGGGAGCTGTTTTTT